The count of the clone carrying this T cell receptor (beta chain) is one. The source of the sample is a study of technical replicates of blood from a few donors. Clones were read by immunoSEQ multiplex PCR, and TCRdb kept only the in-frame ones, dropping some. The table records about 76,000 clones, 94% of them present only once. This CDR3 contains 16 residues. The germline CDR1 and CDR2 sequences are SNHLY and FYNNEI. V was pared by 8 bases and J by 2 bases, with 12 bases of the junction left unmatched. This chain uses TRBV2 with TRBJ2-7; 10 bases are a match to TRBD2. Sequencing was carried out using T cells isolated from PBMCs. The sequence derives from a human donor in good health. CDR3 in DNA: TGTGCCAGCCAAACAACCCCACTAGCGGGACCCTACGAGCAGTACTTC. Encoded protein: CASQTTPLAGPYEQYF.